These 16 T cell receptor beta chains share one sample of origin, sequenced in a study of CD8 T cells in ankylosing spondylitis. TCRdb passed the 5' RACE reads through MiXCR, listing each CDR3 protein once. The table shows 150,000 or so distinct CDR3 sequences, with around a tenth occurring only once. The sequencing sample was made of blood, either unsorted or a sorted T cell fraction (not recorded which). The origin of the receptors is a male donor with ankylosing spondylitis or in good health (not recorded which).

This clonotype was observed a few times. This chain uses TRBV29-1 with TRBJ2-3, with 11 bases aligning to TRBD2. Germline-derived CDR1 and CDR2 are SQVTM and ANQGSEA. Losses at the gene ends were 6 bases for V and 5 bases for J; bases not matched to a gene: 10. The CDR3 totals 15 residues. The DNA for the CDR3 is TGCAGCGTCGCGTTAGCGGGAGGGCCGGGAGATACGCAGTATTTT. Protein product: CSVALAGGPGDTQYF.

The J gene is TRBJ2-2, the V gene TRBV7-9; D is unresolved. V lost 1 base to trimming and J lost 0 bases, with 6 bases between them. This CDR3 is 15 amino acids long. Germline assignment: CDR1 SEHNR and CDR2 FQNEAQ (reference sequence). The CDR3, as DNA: TGTGCCAGCAGCTTAGTTCTCGCGAACACCGGGGAGCTGTTTTTT. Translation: CASSLVLANTGELFF.

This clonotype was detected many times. The CDR3 reads CASSGTSGSTDTQYF. CDR3 nucleotides: TGTGCCAGCAGTGGGACTAGCGGGAGTACAGATACGCAGTATTTT. This rearrangement joins TRBV27 to TRBJ2-3, with 14 nucleotides matching TRBD2. The ends lost 5 bases at V and 3 bases at J; junction bases unmatched: 1. Germline-derived CDR1 and CDR2 are MNHEY and SMNVEV (reference sequence). This CDR3 is 15 amino acids long.

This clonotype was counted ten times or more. The CDR3 region is CASSLQDWQYF. The CDR3 DNA follows: TGTGCCAGCAGCTTACAGGACTGGCAGTACTTC. The chain joins TRBV12-3 or TRBV12-4 to TRBJ2-7; D is tentatively TRBD1 or TRBD2 (5 bases each). V dropped 6 bases and J dropped 9 bases, with 12 bases sitting between them. CDR3 length: 11 amino acids.

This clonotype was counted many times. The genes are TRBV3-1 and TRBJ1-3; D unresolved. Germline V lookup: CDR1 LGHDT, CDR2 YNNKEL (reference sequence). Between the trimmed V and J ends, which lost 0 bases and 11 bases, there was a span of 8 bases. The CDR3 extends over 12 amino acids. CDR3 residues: CASSQESNSIYF. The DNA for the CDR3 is TGTGCCAGCAGCCAAGAGAGCAATTCCATATATTTT. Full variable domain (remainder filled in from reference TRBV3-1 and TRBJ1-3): DTAVSQTPKYLVTQMGNDKSIKCEQNLGHDTMYWYKQDSKKFLKIMFSYNNKELIINETVPNRFSPKSPDKAHLNLHINSLELGDSAVYFCASSQESNSIYFGEGSWLTVV.

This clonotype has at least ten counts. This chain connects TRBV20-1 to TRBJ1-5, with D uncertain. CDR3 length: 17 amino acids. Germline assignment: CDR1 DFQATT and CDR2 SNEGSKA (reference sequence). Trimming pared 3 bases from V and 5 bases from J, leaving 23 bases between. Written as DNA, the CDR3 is TGCAGTGCTAGGGTTGATCCAATGGGCCTCCTTTATCAGCCCCAGCATTTT. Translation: CSARVDPMGLLYQPQHF.

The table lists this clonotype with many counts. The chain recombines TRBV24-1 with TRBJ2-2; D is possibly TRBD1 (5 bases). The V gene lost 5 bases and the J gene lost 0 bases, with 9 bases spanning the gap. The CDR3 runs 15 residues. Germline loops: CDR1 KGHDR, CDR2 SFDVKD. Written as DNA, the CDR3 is TGTGCCACCAGTGGGACACTTGCGAACACCGGGGAGCTGTTTTTT. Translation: CATSGTLANTGELFF.

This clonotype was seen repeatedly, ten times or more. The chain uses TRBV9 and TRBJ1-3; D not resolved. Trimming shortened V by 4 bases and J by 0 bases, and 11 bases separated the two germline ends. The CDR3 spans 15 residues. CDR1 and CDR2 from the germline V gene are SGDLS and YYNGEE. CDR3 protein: CASSPAWISGNTIYF. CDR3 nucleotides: TGTGCCAGCAGCCCCGCCTGGATCTCTGGAAACACCATATATTTT.

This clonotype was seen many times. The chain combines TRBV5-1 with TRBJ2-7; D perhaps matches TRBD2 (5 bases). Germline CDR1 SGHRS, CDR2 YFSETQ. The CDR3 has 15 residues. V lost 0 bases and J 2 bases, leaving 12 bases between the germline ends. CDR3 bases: TGCGCCAGCAGCTTGGCTGTCGGGATAGCCTACGAGCAGTACTTC. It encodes CASSLAVGIAYEQYF.

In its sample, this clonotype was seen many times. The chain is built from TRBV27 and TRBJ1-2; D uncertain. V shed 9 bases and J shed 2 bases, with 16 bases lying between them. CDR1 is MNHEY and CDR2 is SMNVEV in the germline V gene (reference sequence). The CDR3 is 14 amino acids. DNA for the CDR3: TGTGCCAGATCTTCGCGCCGGGAAAACTATGGCTACACCTTC. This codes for CARSSRRENYGYTF.

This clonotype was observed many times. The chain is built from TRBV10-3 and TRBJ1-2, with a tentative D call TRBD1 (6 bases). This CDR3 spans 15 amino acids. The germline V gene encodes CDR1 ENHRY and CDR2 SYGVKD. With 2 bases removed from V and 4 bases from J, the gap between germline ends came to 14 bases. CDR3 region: CAISEMMGAGYGYTF. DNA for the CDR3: TGTGCCATCAGTGAGATGATGGGGGCGGGCTATGGCTACACCTTC.

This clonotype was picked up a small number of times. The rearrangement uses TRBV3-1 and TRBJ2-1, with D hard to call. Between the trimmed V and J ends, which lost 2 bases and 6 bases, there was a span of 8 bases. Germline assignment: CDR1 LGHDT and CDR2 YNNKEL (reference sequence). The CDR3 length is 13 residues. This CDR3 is CASSQSLGNEQFF. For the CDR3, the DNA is TGTGCCAGCAGCCAATCCCTTGGCAATGAGCAGTTCTTC.

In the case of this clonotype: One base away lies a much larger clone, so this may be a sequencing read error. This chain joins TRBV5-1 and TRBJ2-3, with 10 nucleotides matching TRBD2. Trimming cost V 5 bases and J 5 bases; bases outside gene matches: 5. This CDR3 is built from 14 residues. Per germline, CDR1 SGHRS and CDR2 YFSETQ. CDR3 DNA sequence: TGCGCCAGCAGGCCCGGACTAGCGGAAGATACGCAGTATTTT. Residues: CASRPGLAEDTQYF.

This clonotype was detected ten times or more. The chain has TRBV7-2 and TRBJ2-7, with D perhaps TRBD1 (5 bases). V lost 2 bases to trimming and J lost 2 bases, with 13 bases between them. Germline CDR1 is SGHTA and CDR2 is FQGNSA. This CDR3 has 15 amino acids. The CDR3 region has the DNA TGTGCCAGCAGCTTACGCTCGACAGCCACCTACGAGCAGTACTTC. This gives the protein CASSLRSTATYEQYF.

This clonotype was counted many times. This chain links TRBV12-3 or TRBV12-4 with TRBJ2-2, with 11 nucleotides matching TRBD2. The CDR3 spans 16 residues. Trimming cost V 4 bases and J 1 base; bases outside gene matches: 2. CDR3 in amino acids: CASSYGTSGNTGELFF. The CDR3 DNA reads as TGTGCCAGCAGTTACGGGACTAGCGGGAACACCGGGGAGCTGTTTTTT.

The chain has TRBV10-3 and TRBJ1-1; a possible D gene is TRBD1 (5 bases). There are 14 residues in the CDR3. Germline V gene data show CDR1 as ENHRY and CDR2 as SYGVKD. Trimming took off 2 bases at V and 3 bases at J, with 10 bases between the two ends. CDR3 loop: CAISERGSDTEAFF. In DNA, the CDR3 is TGTGCCATCAGTGAGAGGGGCTCCGACACTGAAGCTTTCTTT.